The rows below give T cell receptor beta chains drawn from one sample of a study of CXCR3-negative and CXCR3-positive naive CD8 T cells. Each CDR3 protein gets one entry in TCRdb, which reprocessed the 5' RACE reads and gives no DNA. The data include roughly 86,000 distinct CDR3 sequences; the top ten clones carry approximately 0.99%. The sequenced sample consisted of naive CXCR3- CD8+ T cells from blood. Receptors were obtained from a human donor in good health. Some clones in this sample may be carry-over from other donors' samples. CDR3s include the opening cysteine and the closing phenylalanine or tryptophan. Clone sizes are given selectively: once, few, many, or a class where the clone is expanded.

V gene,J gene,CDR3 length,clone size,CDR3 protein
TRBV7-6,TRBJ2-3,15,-,CASSSGDSSTDTQYF
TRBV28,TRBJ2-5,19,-,CASSPLGLAGADLQETQYF
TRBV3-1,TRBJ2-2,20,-,CASSQERGAGTSGIPGELFF
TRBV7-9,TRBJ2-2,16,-,CARPIEVGRHTGELFF
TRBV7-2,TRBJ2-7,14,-,CASSLGIGAYEQYF
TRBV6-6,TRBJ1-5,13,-,CASSSHSNQPQHF
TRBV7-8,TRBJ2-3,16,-,CASSAYLAGATDTQYF
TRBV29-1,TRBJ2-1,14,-,CSSTRGGSYNEQFF
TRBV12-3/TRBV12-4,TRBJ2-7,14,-,CASREEGGWSEQYF
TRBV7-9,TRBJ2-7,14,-,CASSGDLDLYEQYF
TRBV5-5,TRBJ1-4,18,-,CASSLGTIQSHPGEKLFF
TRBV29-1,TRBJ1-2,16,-,CSVEVIRGTSNYGYTF
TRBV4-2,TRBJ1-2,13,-,CASSPTPGDGYTF
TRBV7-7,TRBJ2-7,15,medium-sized,CASSPSLSQGYEQYF
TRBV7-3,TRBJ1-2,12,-,CASSFQGLSYTF
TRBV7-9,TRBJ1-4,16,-,CASSFSLGGAGEKLFF
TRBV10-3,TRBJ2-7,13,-,CATSAPGSYEQYF
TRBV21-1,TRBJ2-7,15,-,CASPLPGRGSYEQYF
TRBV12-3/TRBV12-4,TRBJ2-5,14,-,CASSFQPGEETQYF
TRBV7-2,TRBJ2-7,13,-,CASTLAGSYEQYF